Presented here are 15 T cell receptor beta chains from one specimen sequenced in a study of beta chain features in type 1 diabetes. General study findings and limits: TCRB CDR3s from Type 1 diabetes patients were moderately but significantly shorter in all four CD4+ subsets.

The investigators reverse transcribed all of the isolated RNA, so they sequenced expressed TCRB transcripts. TCRdb keeps only in-frame clones here, not all; method: immunoSEQ multiplex PCR. The repertoire holds a few hundred thousand clones, with around an eighth as singletons. The antigens of these receptors remain unknown. The specimen was naive CD4+ T cells from blood. The source is a man aged 30 to 45 with type 1 diabetes.

The genes are TRBV21-1 and TRBJ1-4; the table's D call, TRBD1, was not checked against the DNA. TRBV21-1 is an annotated pseudogene. The CDR3 covers 13 residues. CDR3 DNA: TGTGCCAGCAGCAGGTGGGACAGGAAGGACCTGTTTTTT. It codes for CASSRWDRKDLFF.

This clone has more than one count but fewer than ten. V is TRBV5-6 and J is TRBJ1-1, with 7 bases lining up with TRBD1. The germline V gene encodes CDR1 SGHDT and CDR2 YYEEEE. The CDR3 has 17 amino acids. Losses at the gene ends were 4 bases for V and 0 bases for J; bases not matched to a gene: 12. The chain's CDR3 is CASSLVWAGGMNTEAFF. CDR3 in DNA: TGTGCCAGCAGCCTCGTATGGGCAGGGGGGATGAACACTGAAGCTTTCTTT.

The chain combines TRBV5-6 with TRBJ2-1; D remains ambiguous. Germline CDR1 SGHDT, CDR2 YYEEEE. With 3 bases removed from V and 7 bases from J, the gap between germline ends came to 8 bases. The CDR3 has 12 amino acids. CDR3 nucleotide sequence: TGTGCCAGCAGCTGGCAGGCAAATGAGCAGTTCTTC. Translation: CASSWQANEQFF.

This rearrangement joins TRBV30 to TRBJ2-5, with D possibly being TRBD2 (6 bases). Germline lookup yields CDR1 GTSNPN and CDR2 SVGIG (reference sequence). The CDR3 spans 15 residues. The V end was cut by 2 bases, the J end by 1 base, with 14 bases between. CDR3 bases: TGTGCCTGGAGTAAGGGACTTCGGCCCCAAGAGACCCAGTACTTC. Its protein product is CAWSKGLRPQETQYF.

The chain has TRBV29-1 and TRBJ2-1; 10 positions agree with TRBD1. This CDR3 has 14 amino acids. CDR1 and CDR2 (germline): SQVTM, ANQGSEA. Losses at the gene ends were 4 bases for V and 1 base for J; bases not matched to a gene: 1. CDR3 DNA sequence: TGCAGCGTTGGGGACAGGGGTTCCTACAATGAGCAGTTCTTC. Amino acids: CSVGDRGSYNEQFF.

The chain combines TRBV9 with TRBJ1-1; weak D call: TRBD1 (6 bases). The CDR3 extends over 14 amino acids. The germline gives CDR1 SGDLS, CDR2 YYNGEE. V was trimmed by 0 bases and J by 4 bases, leaving 10 bases between them. Here the CDR3 DNA reads TGTGCCAGCAGCGTAGCCCCAGGGGTCACTGAAGCTTTCTTT. Its protein is CASSVAPGVTEAFF.

The genes are TRBV10-3 and TRBJ2-3, with 9 bases fitting TRBD2. J lost 2 bases, V lost 5 bases, and 5 bases had no gene match. Germline lookup yields CDR1 ENHRY and CDR2 SYGVKD. The length of the CDR3 is 15 residues. The CDR3 bases are TGTGCCATCAGTCCTAGCGGGACGATCACAGATACGCAGTATTTT. It encodes CAISPSGTITDTQYF.

This clone was seen a few times. The J gene is TRBJ2-4, the V gene TRBV28; D remains unclear. The CDR3 has 13 amino acids. The germline V and J ends were trimmed by 9 bases and 1 base, with 10 bases remaining between them. Germline loops: CDR1 MDHEN, CDR2 SYDVKM. The CDR3 reads CASYSVAKNIQYF. CDR3 sequence (DNA): TGTGCCAGTTACAGTGTGGCCAAAAACATTCAGTACTTC.

The chain joins TRBV10-3 to TRBJ2-7; TRBD1 matches 8 bases. The CDR3 covers 14 residues. The germline gives CDR1 ENHRY, CDR2 SYGVKD. The V segment lost 8 bases and the J segment 3 bases; nucleotides outside the gene matches: 9. The CDR3 DNA reads as TGTGCCATCGAGGCTGGGACAGGTGACTACGAGCAGTACTTC. Its protein product is CAIEAGTGDYEQYF.

This clone showed up just a few times. V is TRBV19 and J is TRBJ2-5, with 7 nucleotides matching TRBD1. Germline V gives CDR1 LNHDA, CDR2 SQIVND (reference sequence). This CDR3 is 13 amino acids long. J lost 2 bases, V lost 6 bases, and 3 bases had no gene match. The CDR3 nucleotides read TGTGCCAGTAGCTGGGACAGACAAGAGACCCAGTACTTC. Its translation is CASSWDRQETQYF.

The J gene is TRBJ2-2, the V gene TRBV6-1; D is undetermined. The CDR3 runs 15 residues. Germline V gives CDR1 MNHNS, CDR2 SASEGT. Trimming left V 0 bases short and J 6 bases short, with 11 bases between. CDR3 sequence reads: CASSEAFRTPGELFF. CDR3 nucleotides: TGTGCCAGCAGTGAAGCGTTCCGAACACCCGGGGAGCTGTTTTTT.

The chain has TRBV4-3 and TRBJ2-6; 10 bases match TRBD1. The junction had 11 bases not matched to a gene; V was cut back by 2 bases and J by 1 base. CDR3 size: 20 residues. From germline, CDR1 is LGHNA and CDR2 YSLEER. The CDR3 coding sequence is TGCGCCAGCAGCCAAAGATGGGAGCGGGACAGGGGTTCTGGGGCCAACGTCCTGACTTTC. Translation: CASSQRWERDRGSGANVLTF.

This clone came up a few times. V and J are TRBV6-6 and TRBJ2-7; no firm D call. The germline gives CDR1 MNHNY, CDR2 SVGAGI (reference sequence). This CDR3 has 16 residues. The germline V and J ends were trimmed by 0 bases and 0 bases, with 12 bases remaining between them. Here the CDR3 DNA reads TGTGCCAGCAGTTACTCGATCCTATACAGCTCCTACGAGCAGTACTTC. Translation gives CASSYSILYSSYEQYF.

The chain combines TRBV29-1 with TRBJ2-1, with 10 positions matching TRBD2. CDR1 and CDR2 (germline): SQVTM, ANQGSEA. CDR3 size: 15 residues. Trimming cost V 5 bases and J 0 bases; bases outside gene matches: 4. The CDR3 protein is CSVSSGSGSYNEQFF. DNA for the CDR3: TGCAGCGTTTCTAGCGGGAGCGGCTCCTACAATGAGCAGTTCTTC.

This clone turned up a few times. The chain is built from TRBV2 and TRBJ2-1; 8 positions agree with TRBD2. V lost 4 bases, J lost 4 bases, and 6 bases stayed unmatched. This CDR3 contains 15 residues. Germline V gene sequence: CDR1 SNHLY, CDR2 FYNNEI. This CDR3 reads CASSGSGGGYNEQFF. For the CDR3, the DNA is TGTGCCAGCAGTGGGAGCGGGGGAGGTTACAATGAGCAGTTCTTC. The variable domain in full, completed from reference TRBV2 and TRBJ2-1, reads EPEVTQTPSHQVTQMGQEVILRCVPISNHLYFYWYRQILGQKVEFLVSFYNNEISEKSEIFDDQFSVERPDGSNFTLKIRSTKLEDSAMYFCASSGSGGGYNEQFFGPGTRLTVL.